The present entry profiles one T cell receptor (beta chain) with its context. Its antigen remains unknown. The data derive from a study of cytomegalovirus exposure and HLA in healthy donors. The germline V and J ends were trimmed by 2 bases and 5 bases, with 9 bases remaining between them. Germline-derived CDR1 and CDR2 are SQVTM and ANQGSEA. This CDR3 region has 13 residues. Study observations and caveats: An analysis that was carried out later associated fewer than 20,000 TCR beta sequences with HLA alleles at 0.05 false discovery rate. In a later analysis, TCR beta V- and J-gene trimming was associated with a missense DCLRE1C variant. An ancestry cluster, one associated with Asian ancestry, reportedly showed fewer N-insertions than the 666-donor mean in a later analysis. High specificity and sensitivity for cytomegalovirus status were reported for the classifier.

With 60 Vbeta and 13 Jbeta primers, the PCR was carried out. The protocol was immunoSEQ multiplex PCR, while the TCRdb copy is restricted to in-frame clones and leaves out a portion. Of around 150,000 clones listed, around 76% are singletons. The V call is TRBV29-1, the J call TRBJ2-2; D unclear. This sequence was found in a man aged 18-30 years in good health and CMV-seronegative. The sample taken for sequencing was PBMCs. The CDR3, as DNA: TGCAGCGTTGAATTAGCCCTGACCGGGGAGCTGTTTTTT. This translates into CSVELALTGELFF.